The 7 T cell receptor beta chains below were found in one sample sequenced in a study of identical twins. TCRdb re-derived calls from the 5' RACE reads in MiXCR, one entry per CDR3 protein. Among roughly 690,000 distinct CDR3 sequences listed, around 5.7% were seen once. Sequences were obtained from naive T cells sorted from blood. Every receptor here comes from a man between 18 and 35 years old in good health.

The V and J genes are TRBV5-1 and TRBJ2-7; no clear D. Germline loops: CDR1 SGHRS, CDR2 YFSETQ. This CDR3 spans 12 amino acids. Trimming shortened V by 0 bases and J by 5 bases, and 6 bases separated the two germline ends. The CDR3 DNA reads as TGCGCCAGCAGCTTGGGGTTCCACGAGCAGTACTTC. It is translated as CASSLGFHEQYF.

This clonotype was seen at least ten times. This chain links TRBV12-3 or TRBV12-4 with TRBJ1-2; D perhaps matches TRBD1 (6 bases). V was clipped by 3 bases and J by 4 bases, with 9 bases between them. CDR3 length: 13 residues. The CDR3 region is CASSLGHSYGYTF. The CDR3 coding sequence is TGTGCCAGCAGTTTGGGACACAGCTATGGCTACACCTTC.

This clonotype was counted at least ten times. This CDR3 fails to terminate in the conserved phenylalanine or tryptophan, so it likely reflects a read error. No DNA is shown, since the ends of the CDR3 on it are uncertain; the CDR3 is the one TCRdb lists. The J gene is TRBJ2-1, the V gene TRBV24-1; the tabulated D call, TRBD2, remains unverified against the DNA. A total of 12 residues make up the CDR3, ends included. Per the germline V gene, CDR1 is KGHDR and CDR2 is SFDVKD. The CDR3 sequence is CATSDGETALVL.

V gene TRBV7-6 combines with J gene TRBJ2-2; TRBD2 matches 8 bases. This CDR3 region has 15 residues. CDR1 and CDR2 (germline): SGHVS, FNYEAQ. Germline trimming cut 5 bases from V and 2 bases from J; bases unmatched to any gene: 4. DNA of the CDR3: TGTGCCAGCAGCCCAAGCGGGGGAAACACCGGGGAGCTGTTTTTT. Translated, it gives CASSPSGGNTGELFF.

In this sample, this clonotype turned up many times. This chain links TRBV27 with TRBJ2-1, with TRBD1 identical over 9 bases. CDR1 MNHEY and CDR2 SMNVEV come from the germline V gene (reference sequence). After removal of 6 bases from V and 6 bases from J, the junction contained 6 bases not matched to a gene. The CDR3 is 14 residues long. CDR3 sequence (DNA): TGTGCCAGCAGAAGGGACAGGGTAGGCAATGAGCAGTTCTTC. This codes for CASRRDRVGNEQFF.

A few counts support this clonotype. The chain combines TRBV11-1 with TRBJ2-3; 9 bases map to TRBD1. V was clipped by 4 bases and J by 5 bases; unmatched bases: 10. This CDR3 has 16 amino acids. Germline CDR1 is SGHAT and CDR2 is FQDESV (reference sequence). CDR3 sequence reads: CASSSLRDRVKDTQYF. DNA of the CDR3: TGTGCCAGCAGCTCACTCCGGGACAGGGTTAAAGATACGCAGTATTTT.

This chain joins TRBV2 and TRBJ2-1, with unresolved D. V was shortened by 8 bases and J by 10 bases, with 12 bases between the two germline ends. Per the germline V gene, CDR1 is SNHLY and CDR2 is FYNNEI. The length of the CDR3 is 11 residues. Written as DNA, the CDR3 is TGTGCCAGCGCGGCTAAGCCGGAGCAGTTCTTC. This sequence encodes CASAAKPEQFF.